The source of this TCR beta chain is a study of radiation and T cells in renal cell carcinoma. Study overall: Nephrectomy followed 15 Gy stereotactic body radiation by 4 weeks.

Stated time point: blood 2 weeks post-SBRT. Documented treatment: 15 Gy SBRT to primary tumor, nephrectomy 4 weeks later. Radiation-treated patients gave blood at baseline, week 2 and week 4. The CDR3 has 14 residues. J lost 2 bases, V lost 7 bases, and 8 bases had no gene match. The germline CDR1 and CDR2 sequences are SQVTM and ANQGSEA. A word on this clone: Its antigen is not known.

The protocol was immunoSEQ multiplex PCR, while the TCRdb copy is restricted to in-frame clones and leaves out a portion. Of roughly 120,000 clones listed, around four fifths are singletons. General study results and limits: In blood, top tumor clones expanded by 2 weeks, shrinking by 4.

The chain couples TRBV29-1 to TRBJ2-1, with 7 bases that match TRBD2. The TCR originated in a woman aged 55-69 years with renal cell carcinoma. Specimen: blood, collected from a patient whose treatment included radiotherapy and nephrectomy. For the CDR3, the DNA is TGCAGCGCCGCGGCCCTAGCGGCCTACAATGAGCAGTTCTTC. This gives the protein CSAAALAAYNEQFF.